The sequence of this T cell receptor (beta chain) was determined in a study of T-cell reconstitution after alpha-beta-depleted transplantation in children. To note about this clonotype: A much larger clone lies a single base off, so this may be a read error.

Germline CDR1 reads MDHEN; CDR2 reads SYDVKM. The CDR3 runs to 17 residues. Preparation of the TCRbeta library used unique molecular identifiers. TCRdb fed the PCR reads into MiXCR, producing one record per CDR3 protein. The repertoire includes some 300,000 distinct CDR3 sequences, 10% to 13% of them detected once, and approximately 2.3% sits in the top ten. The sequenced sample was PBMCs from the stem cell graft donor, obtained from the stem cell graft. This rearrangement joins TRBV28 to TRBJ2-7; 7 nucleotides agree with TRBD1. This clonotype was sampled from a human donor who donated a stem cell graft to a child with acute lymphoblastic leukemia. The CDR3 loop is CASSLSPDSGQIYQQYF. DNA for the CDR3: TGTGCCAGCAGTTTGTCCCCGGATTCGGGACAGATCTACCAGCAGTACTTC.